This T cell receptor beta chain appears in the sequencing data of a study of regulatory T cells in long-lasting Graves disease (dated by TCRdb to the early 2020s). In terms of the full investigation: Persistent Graves' disease was defined as persistently positive TSH receptor autoantibodies together with antithyroid drug treatment for over 5 years. Persistent Graves' disease patients were compared with newly diagnosed Graves' disease patients by peripheral blood TCR sequencing and RNA sequencing. The study was registered as a clinical trial and conducted in China. A total of around 35 samples underwent TCR sequencing: approximately 13 from persistent and roughly 20 from newly diagnosed Graves' disease patients. Persistent Graves' disease patients in the clinical cohort had taken antithyroid drugs for around 11 years on average.

Receptors were amplified or captured by multiplex PCR. TCRdb records Illumina HiSeq 4000 as the sequencer. iRepertoire HTBI primers and Arm-PCR amplification of CDR3 regions were used to construct TCR beta libraries. Before sequencing, the PCR products went through gel purification. As for how the authors treated the data: Gene usage analysis of CDR3 amino acid clonotypes used the 62 TRBV and around 14 TRBJ segments found across samples. Filtered high-quality paired reads were merged into contigs using COPE and FqMerger. BLAST was used to align contigs to IMGT TRBV, TRBD and TRBJ reference genes, with CDR3 defined following IMGT. Any clonotype with a frequency above 0.1% was classified as a highly expanded clone. Shannon entropy was used to measure repertoire diversity, and the Gini coefficient was used to measure V-J evenness. Public clonotypes were defined as clonotypes shared by more than one individual. TCRdb reworked the public reads: Q25 trimming with fastp, MiXCR clone assembly, productive beta chains retained. Every CDR3 protein is listed once, alongside the most common genes and DNA of its rows. For this entry, the V and J calls and clone size follow TCRdb and not the study's own pipeline. The sample table records more than 350,000 distinct CDR3 sequences; around 20% of these occur just once. The ten largest account for roughly an eighth of the sample.

The sample's time point label, in plain terms: persistent/refractory GD, antithyroid drugs over 5 years with positive TRAb. For both TCR sequencing and RNA sequencing, RNA was extracted from PBMCs in TRIzol. The diagnosis of Graves' disease was made according to American Thyroid Association guidelines. Patients were recruited from an endocrinology department in Xi'an, China. Each patient gave roughly 8.4 milliliters of peripheral blood, collected in an EDTA anticoagulant tube. Ficoll Paque Plus density gradient separation was used to isolate PBMCs, and no additional T cell sorting was done. An Agilent 2100 Bioanalyzer and agarose gel were used to assess RNA quality, and a NanoDrop 2000 was used to measure RNA concentration. Points the paper makes about the study in general: Persistent patients shared more public clonotypes among themselves (around 3,000) than newly diagnosed patients did (more than 850). The study examined only peripheral blood because the primary lesion, thyroid tissue, could not be accessed. Lower TCR Shannon entropy and fewer highly expanded clones were observed in persistent Graves' disease patients than in newly diagnosed patients, which suggested clonal expansion. Sequencing and analysis were limited to the TCR beta chain. TRBV28, TRBJ1-2 and TRBJ2-5 were preferentially used in persistent disease, while TRBV20-1 and TRBJ2-1 were favored in newly diagnosed disease. The authors acknowledged the small sample size as a limitation that may reduce accuracy.

The CDR3 runs 16 amino acids, cysteine and phenylalanine included. Only the CDR3 part of the read is kept: 48 bases, read in frame from the first base. The germline V gene sets CDR1 to MNHEY and CDR2 to SVGEGT. V ends up 3 bases short and J 2 bases short, with an unmatched junction base count of 9. This clonotype was recorded many times. The antigen it recognizes is unknown. One base away there is no much larger clone; base qualities are not given. This chain joins TRBV6-2 or TRBV6-3 to TRBJ2-5, and 7 junctional nucleotides match TRBD1. The sequencing here drew on peripheral blood mononuclear cells (PBMCs), taken when the disease was refractory, from a patient treated with antithyroid drugs. This TCR derives from a female donor with Graves disease. Read as DNA, the sequence is TGTGCCAGCAGTTATAAAAGGACAGGCGGTCAAGAGACCCAGTACTTC. This encodes CASSYKRTGGQETQYF.